This T cell receptor (beta chain) was identified during a study of T cells in Graves' hyperthyroidism and ophthalmopathy (dated by TCRdb to the late 2010s). As for the study more broadly: TCR V-J signatures able to tell the groups apart were searched for in a discovery cohort of 90 to 100 patients, of whom approximately 40 had Graves' ophthalmopathy and 55 to 60 had stable Graves' hyperthyroidism. Whether ophthalmopathy could be predicted prospectively was tested in an independent validation cohort made up of under 20 hyperthyroidism patients plus 17 patients who later progressed to ophthalmopathy. The roughly 100 discovery patients were randomly split 7:3 into training and test sets. The study also compared thyroid tissue and blood T-cell repertoires from five or six Graves' hyperthyroidism patients. Following sampling, methimazole starting at 30 mg daily was given to hyperthyroidism patients, and high-dose intravenous methylprednisolone was given to ophthalmopathy patients. The paper reports TCR Vbeta CDR3 sequencing of approximately 140 peripheral blood samples: under 45 ophthalmopathy, under 80 hyperthyroidism and about 17 progressor patients. General conclusions and limits of the study: In validation, the model predicted progression to ophthalmopathy with over 65% sensitivity and less than 75% specificity, a median of roughly seven months before onset. Blood samples also contained most of the expanded thyroid clonotypes (frequency above 0.001), which suggests that blood repertoires may reflect thyroid immune responses. Sample size was not statistically predetermined, and investigators were not blinded to group allocation. A model built on a 13 V-J signature distinguished ophthalmopathy from stable hyperthyroidism, reaching 85% to 90% sensitivity and 81% to 83% specificity in cross-validation and 80%/75% in testing.

From a lookup of the germline V gene (reference sequence), CDR1 and CDR2 are LNHDA and SQIVND. CDR3 length: 14 amino acids, cysteine to phenylalanine. Only the CDR3 DNA stays, 42 bases, in frame from base 1. To note about this clonotype: Its binding antigen is unknown. Base quality data are lacking; no much larger clone is found one base away.

The study excluded patients with uncontrolled infections, other autoimmune diseases, pregnancy or lactation. Diagnoses were based on clinical symptoms, serum thyroxine and TRAb, thyroid ultrasound and orbital computed tomography. Total RNA was extracted using Trizol reagent, and RNA quality was assessed on an Agilent 2100 Bioanalyzer. Amplification of TCR beta CDR3 regions was carried out from RNA transcripts. A first-round RT-PCR of the TCR CDR3 used the HTBI primer set with the Qiagen OneStep RT-PCR kit. The libraries were constructed in a second round of multiplex PCR and then size-selected and purified. The libraries were sequenced on an Illumina HiSeq2000 using paired-end 100 bp reads. Regarding the original processing steps: SOAPnuke was used to process the raw data, throwing out any read that contained adapters or uncalled bases, had a mean Phred below 15, or lacked an exact constant-primer or identifier match. COPE v1.2.5 was used to merge the high-quality paired reads, and each unique nucleotide sequence was defined as a clonotype. Clonotypes were aligned to IMGT TRBV, TRBD and TRBJ reference segments using MiTCR v1.1. Analysis was restricted to V-J combinations with a frequency above 0.0001, which covered 98% to 99.2% of repertoires. The TCS score was defined as F50 (clonal expansion) divided by E x V (chaos), with BLOSUM62-based TCRdist calculated between CDR3 peptides within each V-J. Welch's t-statistics and random forest reduced approximately 520 V-J features to 13, which were used in a naive Bayes classifier (R e1071). The similarity between thyroid and blood repertoires was quantified using the Morisita-Horn index. Through fastp at Q25 and MiXCR, TCRdb rebuilt clones from the public reads, retaining in-frame beta chains. Identical CDR3 proteins give one entry, which carries the most common genes and DNA. The V and J calls come from TCRdb's annotation, not from the publication. The table for this sample lists over 500,000 distinct CDR3 sequences; around 43% of them were counted only once. Around two fifths of the sample is in the top ten clones.

The TCR was taken from an adult woman with Graves' disease, either hyperthyroidism or ophthalmopathy (not recorded which). The chain uses TRBV19 and TRBJ1-2; the junction holds 9 bases that match TRBD1. The specimen sequenced was peripheral blood or thyroid tissue (not recorded which). CDR3 sequence: CDISTQGASAGYTF. The DNA reads TGTGACATTAGTACACAGGGGGCTTCGGCTGGCTACACCTTC.